These T cell receptor beta chains were read from a single sample in a study of identical twins. TCRdb fed the 5' RACE reads into MiXCR, producing one record per CDR3 protein. The sample shows hundreds of thousands of distinct CDR3 sequences, around 5.7% of them seen only once. Sequenced sample: naive T cells sorted from blood. The receptor set was obtained from a man aged 18 to 30 in good health. Each CDR3 is given with its conserved first and last residue. Each record gives: D gene, CDR3 length, J gene, V gene, clone size, CDR3 protein, CDR3 DNA. The D gene is left open where the match is weak. Expanded clones are given a class, and other clones once, few, many or no size at all.

d_gene: TRBD2
len: 13
j_gene: TRBJ2-5
v_gene: TRBV29-1
abundance: many
CDR3aa: CSDRSGTQETQYF
CDR3nt: TGCAGCGATAGAAGCGGGACCCAAGAGACCCAGTACTTC

d_gene: NA
len: 14
j_gene: TRBJ2-1
v_gene: TRBV6-5
abundance: NA
CDR3aa: CASSYVQGVNEQFF
CDR3nt: TGTGCCAGCAGTTATGTTCAAGGGGTCAATGAGCAGTTCTTC

d_gene: TRBD1
len: 16
j_gene: TRBJ1-2
v_gene: TRBV3-1
abundance: few
CDR3aa: CASSREDRGRSYGYTF
CDR3nt: TGTGCCAGCAGCCGCGAAGACAGGGGGCGCAGCTATGGCTACACCTTC

d_gene: TRBD1
len: 14
j_gene: TRBJ2-2
v_gene: TRBV5-1
abundance: few
CDR3aa: CASKGTEVTGELFF
CDR3nt: TGCGCCAGCAAGGGGACAGAAGTCACCGGGGAGCTGTTTTTT

d_gene: TRBD2
len: 20
j_gene: TRBJ2-3
v_gene: TRBV4-2
abundance: many
CDR3aa: CASSQANPRLAGESTDTQYF
CDR3nt: TGTGCCAGCAGCCAAGCGAACCCAAGACTAGCGGGAGAGAGCACAGATACGCAGTATTTT

d_gene: NA
len: 15
j_gene: TRBJ2-2
v_gene: TRBV5-1
abundance: NA
CDR3aa: CASSEGRTNTGELFF
CDR3nt: TGCGCCAGCAGCGAGGGACGGACGAACACCGGGGAGCTGTTTTTT

d_gene: TRBD2
len: 17
j_gene: TRBJ2-1
v_gene: TRBV27
abundance: few
CDR3aa: CASSLGLAKAPIREQFF
CDR3nt: TGTGCCAGCAGTCTTGGACTAGCGAAAGCCCCAATCCGTGAGCAGTTCTTC

d_gene: NA
len: 14
j_gene: TRBJ1-1
v_gene: TRBV20-1
abundance: many
CDR3aa: CSGYTFRRNTEAFF
CDR3nt: TGCAGTGGGTACACCTTCCGACGGAACACTGAAGCTTTCTTT

d_gene: NA
len: 12
j_gene: TRBJ2-3
v_gene: TRBV12-3/TRBV12-4
abundance: once
CDR3aa: CASTKGVDTQYF
CDR3nt: TGTGCCAGCACCAAAGGTGTGGATACGCAGTATTTT

d_gene: NA
len: 15
j_gene: TRBJ2-1
v_gene: TRBV7-3
abundance: NA
CDR3aa: CASSYSGAPSPEQFF
CDR3nt: TGTGCCAGCAGCTATAGCGGAGCCCCCTCCCCTGAGCAGTTCTTC

d_gene: NA
len: 14
j_gene: TRBJ2-2
v_gene: TRBV12-3/TRBV12-4
abundance: many
CDR3aa: CASSQSGYSGELFF
CDR3nt: TGTGCCAGCAGCCAGAGCGGGTATAGCGGGGAGCTGTTTTTT

d_gene: NA
len: 15
j_gene: TRBJ2-1
v_gene: TRBV10-3
abundance: many
CDR3aa: CAISESASLYNEQFF
CDR3nt: TGTGCCATCAGTGAGTCGGCCAGCCTATACAATGAGCAGTTCTTC

d_gene: TRBD1
len: 15
j_gene: TRBJ1-1
v_gene: TRBV29-1
abundance: NA
CDR3aa: CSVEGGQALNTEAFF
CDR3nt: TGCAGCGTTGAAGGGGGACAGGCCTTGAACACTGAAGCTTTCTTT

d_gene: NA
len: 14
j_gene: TRBJ2-7
v_gene: TRBV20-1
abundance: few
CDR3aa: CSATPSGPYYEQYF
CDR3nt: TGCAGTGCTACCCCGTCAGGGCCCTACTACGAGCAGTACTTC

d_gene: NA
len: 12
j_gene: TRBJ1-6
v_gene: TRBV7-2
abundance: NA
CDR3aa: CASNLGAIPLHF
CDR3nt: TGTGCCAGCAACCTGGGGGCGATACCCCTCCACTTT

d_gene: NA
len: 14
j_gene: TRBJ1-1
v_gene: TRBV20-1
abundance: many
CDR3aa: CSARIPRGRSEAFF
CDR3nt: TGCAGTGCTAGAATCCCGCGGGGGCGGTCTGAAGCTTTCTTT

d_gene: NA
len: 15
j_gene: TRBJ1-5
v_gene: TRBV5-5
abundance: few
CDR3aa: CASTPGVPSNQPQHF
CDR3nt: TGTGCCAGCACCCCCGGAGTCCCTAGCAATCAGCCCCAGCATTTT

d_gene: NA
len: 17
j_gene: TRBJ1-2
v_gene: TRBV7-9
abundance: many
CDR3aa: CASSSIGEDPTRYGYTF
CDR3nt: TGTGCCAGCAGCTCGATCGGAGAGGATCCAACGCGCTATGGCTACACCTTC

d_gene: NA
len: 15
j_gene: TRBJ1-6
v_gene: TRBV10-2
abundance: many
CDR3aa: CASSESGRGHSPLHF
CDR3nt: TGCGCCAGCAGTGAGTCGGGCCGGGGGCATTCACCCCTCCACTTT

d_gene: NA
len: 14
j_gene: TRBJ2-7
v_gene: TRBV4-2
abundance: NA
CDR3aa: CASSQDSRSHEQYF
CDR3nt: TGTGCCAGCAGCCAAGACAGCAGGTCCCACGAGCAGTACTTC

d_gene: NA
len: 16
j_gene: TRBJ2-2
v_gene: TRBV5-1
abundance: NA
CDR3aa: CASSFGLGANTGELFF
CDR3nt: TGCGCCAGCAGCTTCGGACTGGGGGCAAACACCGGGGAGCTGTTTTTT

d_gene: TRBD2
len: 18
j_gene: TRBJ2-7
v_gene: TRBV11-2
abundance: few
CDR3aa: CASSLDISTSGRKPEQYF
CDR3nt: TGTGCCAGCAGCTTAGATATTTCGACTAGCGGGAGAAAACCCGAGCAGTACTTC

d_gene: TRBD1
len: 18
j_gene: TRBJ2-5
v_gene: TRBV20-1
abundance: many
CDR3aa: CSARPPGQGAILQETQYF
CDR3nt: TGCAGTGCTAGACCTCCGGGACAGGGGGCCATACTCCAAGAGACCCAGTACTTC

d_gene: NA
len: 12
j_gene: TRBJ2-7
v_gene: TRBV28
abundance: few
CDR3aa: CASTGVGGEQYF
CDR3nt: TGTGCCAGCACCGGGGTGGGTGGCGAGCAGTACTTC

d_gene: NA
len: 12
j_gene: TRBJ1-1
v_gene: TRBV6-5
abundance: many
CDR3aa: CASSYVNTEAFF
CDR3nt: TGTGCCAGCAGTTACGTGAACACTGAAGCTTTCTTT

d_gene: TRBD1
len: 15
j_gene: TRBJ2-3
v_gene: TRBV18
abundance: few
CDR3aa: CASSPPTGGQDTQYF
CDR3nt: TGTGCCAGCTCACCACCGACAGGGGGTCAAGATACGCAGTATTTT

d_gene: NA
len: 14
j_gene: TRBJ2-3
v_gene: TRBV5-1
abundance: NA
CDR3aa: CASSLVGGEGTQYF
CDR3nt: TGCGCCAGCAGCTTGGTGGGGGGCGAAGGTACGCAGTATTTT

d_gene: TRBD1
len: 15
j_gene: TRBJ2-5
v_gene: TRBV29-1
abundance: many
CDR3aa: CSVEEWGQGIETQYF
CDR3nt: TGCAGCGTTGAAGAGTGGGGACAGGGGATAGAGACCCAGTACTTC

d_gene: NA
len: 13
j_gene: TRBJ1-2
v_gene: TRBV12-3/TRBV12-4
abundance: many
CDR3aa: CASSPPGMDGYTF
CDR3nt: TGTGCCAGCAGCCCGCCAGGGATGGATGGCTACACCTTC

d_gene: NA
len: 14
j_gene: TRBJ2-7
v_gene: TRBV15
abundance: NA
CDR3aa: CATSRDLGSYEQYF
CDR3nt: TGTGCCACCAGCAGAGATCTCGGCTCCTACGAGCAGTACTTC

d_gene: TRBD1
len: 15
j_gene: TRBJ2-3
v_gene: TRBV5-1
abundance: many
CDR3aa: CASSPRTGRGDTQYF
CDR3nt: TGCGCCAGCAGCCCCCGGACAGGCCGGGGAGATACGCAGTATTTT

d_gene: NA
len: 13
j_gene: TRBJ2-2
v_gene: TRBV5-1
abundance: many
CDR3aa: CATATDYTGELFF
CDR3nt: TGCGCCACTGCGACGGACTACACCGGGGAGCTGTTTTTT

d_gene: NA
len: 14
j_gene: TRBJ1-5
v_gene: TRBV19
abundance: few
CDR3aa: CAVGAIRGNQPQHF
CDR3nt: TGTGCCGTAGGGGCAATCCGCGGCAATCAGCCCCAGCATTTT

d_gene: TRBD1
len: 14
j_gene: TRBJ2-3
v_gene: TRBV3-1
abundance: many
CDR3aa: CASSPDRESFTQYF
CDR3nt: TGTGCCAGCAGCCCGGACAGGGAGAGTTTTACGCAGTATTTT

d_gene: NA
len: 14
j_gene: TRBJ2-4
v_gene: TRBV12-3/TRBV12-4
abundance: many
CDR3aa: CASRDGGIANIQYF
CDR3nt: TGTGCCAGCAGGGACGGGGGCATAGCAAACATTCAGTACTTC

d_gene: TRBD1
len: 15
j_gene: TRBJ2-1
v_gene: TRBV27
abundance: NA
CDR3aa: CASSFGTEPAGEQFF
CDR3nt: TGTGCCAGCAGTTTCGGGACAGAGCCGGCCGGGGAGCAGTTCTTC

d_gene: TRBD2
len: 14
j_gene: TRBJ2-7
v_gene: TRBV20-1
abundance: many
CDR3aa: CSASYTSGGAEQYF
CDR3nt: TGCAGTGCTAGTTATACTAGCGGAGGTGCGGAGCAGTACTTC

d_gene: NA
len: 15
j_gene: TRBJ2-1
v_gene: TRBV27
abundance: many
CDR3aa: CASSLSPLARNEQFF
CDR3nt: TGTGCCAGCAGTTTATCGCCACTAGCCCGGAATGAGCAGTTCTTC

d_gene: TRBD2
len: 17
j_gene: TRBJ2-1
v_gene: TRBV6-5
abundance: many
CDR3aa: CASSYPTGTSHLGEQFF
CDR3nt: TGTGCCAGCAGTTACCCCACCGGGACTAGTCATTTGGGTGAGCAGTTCTTC

d_gene: NA
len: 15
j_gene: TRBJ2-4
v_gene: TRBV7-9
abundance: many
CDR3aa: CASSPGVDGKNIQYF
CDR3nt: TGTGCCAGCAGCCCCGGGGTGGACGGCAAAAACATTCAGTACTTC

d_gene: NA
len: 14
j_gene: TRBJ2-1
v_gene: TRBV11-2
abundance: NA
CDR3aa: CASSFSSVNNEQFF
CDR3nt: TGTGCCAGCAGCTTCTCTTCCGTTAACAATGAGCAGTTCTTC

d_gene: NA
len: 15
j_gene: TRBJ2-6
v_gene: TRBV5-1
abundance: NA
CDR3aa: CASTTDHSGANVLTF
CDR3nt: TGCGCCAGCACCACAGACCACTCTGGGGCCAACGTCCTGACTTTC

d_gene: NA
len: 14
j_gene: TRBJ2-1
v_gene: TRBV12-3/TRBV12-4
abundance: few
CDR3aa: CASSPGPQGNEQFF
CDR3nt: TGTGCCAGCAGTCCGGGCCCTCAGGGCAATGAGCAGTTCTTC

d_gene: NA
len: 13
j_gene: TRBJ1-3
v_gene: TRBV10-3
abundance: many
CDR3aa: CAISEYSGNTIYF
CDR3nt: TGTGCCATCAGTGAGTACTCTGGAAACACCATATATTTT

d_gene: TRBD2
len: 18
j_gene: TRBJ2-1
v_gene: TRBV12-3/TRBV12-4
abundance: many
CDR3aa: CASSWRAGVLSSYNEQFF
CDR3nt: TGTGCCAGCTCCTGGCGAGCGGGAGTCCTCAGCTCCTACAATGAGCAGTTCTTC

d_gene: NA
len: 16
j_gene: TRBJ2-3
v_gene: TRBV12-3/TRBV12-4
abundance: few
CDR3aa: CASRTPSQGEFDTQYF
CDR3nt: TGTGCCAGCAGGACCCCGAGCCAGGGAGAGTTCGATACGCAGTATTTT